The text below deals with one T cell receptor (beta chain). This sample is part of a study of blood T cell repertoires in COVID-19. Living in about two dozen US areas, the participants were between roughly 18 and 90 years of age. V was pared by 4 bases and J by 0 bases, with 15 bases between. CDR1 and CDR2 from the germline V gene are MGHRA and YSYEKL. The CDR3 is 16 amino acids. As handled by the study authors: Scientists estimated how many nucleated cells there were by amplifying reference gene primers. Data came from immunoSEQ multiplex PCR; TCRdb stores just in-frame clones and leaves some out. D and trimming come from the DNA, and the V and J calls and clone size come from that table. The sample includes about 180,000 clones, just over 85% of them seen just once.

The clonotype comes from a woman aged 18-29 years who had recovered from COVID-19. The J gene is TRBJ1-2, the V gene TRBV4-1; tentatively, D is TRBD1 (5 bases). Sequencing was carried out using PBMCs or T cells enriched from blood (not recorded which). The chain's CDR3 is CASSRPQGSPNYGYTF. The CDR3 region has the DNA TGCGCCAGCAGCCGTCCGCAGGGTAGTCCTAACTATGGCTACACCTTC.